One sample yielded the 22 T cell receptor beta chains listed below, sequenced in a study of cytomegalovirus exposure and HLA in healthy donors. This PCR relied on a set of 60 Vbeta primers and 13 Jbeta primers. TCRdb's copy holds only in-frame clones and misses some; the assay was immunoSEQ multiplex PCR. The sample includes 100,000 to 150,000 clones, approximately 61% seen only once; the top ten take 1.6%. Material: PBMCs. Receptor source: a man aged 25-45 years in good health and CMV-seropositive.

V and J are TRBV21-1 and TRBJ2-7; TRBD2, the D gene given by the table, was not confirmed from the DNA. TRBV21-1 counts as a pseudogene. The CDR3 totals 17 residues. The CDR3: CASSKRQREDTAYEQYF. CDR3 coding DNA: TGTGCCAGCAGCAAAAGGCAGCGGGAGGATACTGCCTACGAGCAGTACTTC.

This clone was seen more than once but under ten times. The rearrangement links TRBV6-5 to TRBJ2-3; no reliable D call. Trimming stripped 2 bases from V and 2 bases from J, with 8 bases between. The CDR3 is 14 residues long. From germline, CDR1 is MNHEY and CDR2 SVGAGI. CDR3 sequence: CASSYTPNTDTQYF. The CDR3 DNA reads TGTGCCAGCAGTTACACACCGAACACAGATACGCAGTATTTT.

There are a few counts of this clone. This rearrangement joins TRBV6-6 to TRBJ2-7; TRBD1 matches 7 bases. Looked up from germline, CDR1 is MNHNY and CDR2 is SVGAGI (reference sequence). This CDR3 is 14 amino acids long. With 2 bases clipped from V and 0 bases from J, the junction kept 1 base outside the gene matches. The CDR3 bases are TGTGCCAGCAGTTACCGGGACAGCTCCTACGAGCAGTACTTC. It encodes CASSYRDSSYEQYF.

This chain links TRBV27 with TRBJ2-7; 9 bases map to TRBD1. This CDR3 contains 14 residues. Losses at the gene ends were 6 bases for V and 1 base for J; bases not matched to a gene: 4. Germline V gene sequence: CDR1 MNHEY, CDR2 SMNVEV (reference sequence). CDR3: CASRRQGVSYEQYF. CDR3 DNA sequence: TGTGCCAGCAGACGACAGGGGGTGTCCTACGAGCAGTACTTC.

The CDR3 DNA sequence: TGCGCCAGCAGCTGGACCGGGACAGGGGGCCAAGGGCAGTTCTTC. Its translation is CASSWTGTGGQGQFF. The chain links TRBV5-1 to TRBJ2-1, with 12 bases aligning to TRBD1. In germline, CDR1 is SGHRS, CDR2 YFSETQ. CDR3 length: 15 residues. The V gene end was trimmed by 3 bases and the J gene end by 12 bases; junction bases not matched to a gene: 10.

The chain combines TRBV4-2 with TRBJ2-5, with D possibly matching TRBD1 (7 bases). This CDR3 has 16 amino acids. Germline V CDR1 and CDR2: LGHNA, YNFKEQ. Trimming shortened V by 1 base and J by 2 bases, and 14 bases separated the two germline ends. CDR3 DNA: TGTGCCAGCAGCCAAGGAAGGGCAGGGGGGCAAGAGACCCAGTACTTC. Translated, it gives CASSQGRAGGQETQYF.

The CDR3 nucleotides read TGCGCCAGCAGCCATCAGGGGGCTGGTTCACCCCTCCACTTT. This gives the protein CASSHQGAGSPLHF. V and J are TRBV5-1 and TRBJ1-6; 8 bases agree with TRBD1. The ends lost 4 bases at V and 9 bases at J; junction bases unmatched: 6. The CDR3 is 14 residues long. Per the germline V gene, CDR1 is SGHRS and CDR2 is YFSETQ.

This chain joins TRBV9 and TRBJ2-1, with 13 bases identical to TRBD2. The J segment lost 3 bases and the V segment lost 0 bases, leaving 6 bases of the junction unmatched. CDR1 is SGDLS and CDR2 is YYNGEE in the germline V gene. CDR3 length: 18 residues. CDR3 in amino acids: CASSVGGTSGKYYNEQFF. The CDR3 bases are TGTGCCAGCAGCGTAGGGGGGACTAGCGGGAAATACTACAATGAGCAGTTCTTC.

The genes are TRBV5-4 and TRBJ1-2; D may be TRBD1 (6 bases). CDR3 size: 13 residues. V was shortened by 2 bases and J by 5 bases, with 10 bases between the two germline ends. Germline V gene lookup returns CDR1 SGHNT and CDR2 YYREEE (reference sequence). CDR3 nucleotides: TGTGCCAGCAGCTTACAGGGTTCTTATGGCTACACCTTC. This sequence encodes CASSLQGSYGYTF.

The rearrangement links TRBV2 to TRBJ2-5; D is unresolved. This CDR3 spans 13 amino acids. Looked up from germline, CDR1 is SNHLY and CDR2 is FYNNEI. V was pared by 8 bases and J by 0 bases, with 10 bases between. The CDR3 sequence: CASVMRNQETQYF. The CDR3 DNA is TGTGCCAGCGTCATGAGGAACCAAGAGACCCAGTACTTC.

This sequence joins TRBV5-4 and TRBJ2-5, with TRBD1 matching over 10 bases. Germline CDR1 SGHNT, CDR2 YYREEE (reference sequence). Unmatched junction bases numbered 8, after V lost 3 bases and J lost 6 bases. The CDR3 spans 15 residues. DNA of the CDR3: TGTGCCAGCAGCTCCGACAGGGGGCTGACGAAGACCCAGTACTTC. This gives the protein CASSSDRGLTKTQYF.

The rearrangement links TRBV5-1 to TRBJ2-3; 10 nucleotides match TRBD2. V lost 5 bases, J lost 2 bases, and 8 bases stayed unmatched. Germline V CDR1 and CDR2: SGHRS, YFSETQ. The CDR3 spans 16 residues. CDR3 amino acids: CASRPQREGPTDTQYF. CDR3 DNA sequence: TGCGCCAGCAGACCCCAGCGGGAGGGCCCCACAGATACGCAGTATTTT.

This rearrangement joins TRBV28 to TRBJ1-5; D is unresolved. The V and J ends lost 3 bases and 0 bases respectively, with 12 bases between them. This CDR3 region has 16 residues. Per germline, CDR1 MDHEN and CDR2 SYDVKM. As DNA, the CDR3 is TGTGCCAGCAGTTTTATGGCCTCAACTAGCAATCAGCCCCAGCATTTT. Translated: CASSFMASTSNQPQHF.

The V gene is TRBV7-3, the J gene TRBJ2-1; 9 nucleotides agree with TRBD2. The CDR3 consists of 14 residues. V shed 2 bases, J shed 5 bases, and the junction held 1 base outside the gene matches. Germline CDR1 reads SGHTA; CDR2 reads FQGTGA. The CDR3 DNA is TGTGCCAGCAGCTTACTAGCGGGGCACAATGAGCAGTTCTTC. Its translation: CASSLLAGHNEQFF.

The V gene is TRBV6-5, the J gene TRBJ2-1, with TRBD2 matching over 8 bases. V trimming: 7 bases; J trimming: 2 bases; junction bases outside the gene matches: 4. Germline V gene data show CDR1 as MNHEY and CDR2 as SVGAGI. This CDR3 is built from 14 residues. In nucleotides, the CDR3 is TGTGCCAGCACCGGACTAGCCCCCTACAATGAGCAGTTCTTC. This codes for CASTGLAPYNEQFF.

V is TRBV19 and J is TRBJ1-1, with TRBD1 matching over 9 bases. This CDR3 region has 12 residues. Germline V gene data show CDR1 as LNHDA and CDR2 as SQIVND (reference sequence). V was clipped by 10 bases and J by 7 bases; unmatched bases: 7. The CDR3 here is CATRTGEGEAFF. In DNA form, the CDR3 reads TGTGCCACCCGGACAGGGGAGGGTGAAGCTTTCTTT.

Note on this clone: The junction and the germline gene differ at one end; a read error may be behind it. The V call is TRBV7-7, the J call TRBJ1-4, with TRBD1 identical over 12 bases. The CDR3 spans 15 residues. Germline V CDR1 and CDR2: SSHAT, FNYEAQ (reference sequence). The CDR3 DNA reads TGTGCTAGCAGCCCGGGACAGGGGGCTTTTGAAAAACTGTTTTTT. Amino acids: CASSPGQGAFEKLFF.

This clone was recorded once. The rearrangement uses TRBV18 and TRBJ2-2, with TRBD1 identical over 8 bases. The junction had 13 bases not matched to a gene; V was cut back by 4 bases and J by 0 bases. Germline V gene lookup returns CDR1 KGHSH and CDR2 LQKENI. This CDR3 is built from 19 residues. This CDR3 is CASSLRLQGGRTNTGELFF. For the CDR3, the DNA is TGTGCCAGCTCACTCCGTTTACAGGGGGGACGAACGAACACCGGGGAGCTGTTTTTT.

The CDR3 DNA is TGTGCCAGCAGCGGGACAGGGGTGCGGGAGCAGTACTTC. Its protein is CASSGTGVREQYF. V and J are TRBV5-4 and TRBJ2-7; 10 nucleotides agree with TRBD1. The junction had 5 bases not matched to a gene; V was cut back by 4 bases and J by 7 bases. The V gene's germline CDR1 is SGHNT and CDR2 YYREEE (reference sequence). CDR3 length equals 13 residues.

This clone was observed a few times. The V call is TRBV5-1, the J call TRBJ2-5; 8 bases map to TRBD2. Germline CDR1 SGHRS, CDR2 YFSETQ. The CDR3 has 14 residues. With 5 bases clipped from V and 6 bases from J, the junction kept 9 bases outside the gene matches. The CDR3 bases are TGCGCCAGCAGTCCAGCGGGAGAGGGGCAGACCCAGTACTTC. Translated: CASSPAGEGQTQYF.

This clone showed up just once. This chain links TRBV2 with TRBJ2-6; maybe TRBD1 (6 bases). Trimming stripped 7 bases from V and 4 bases from J, with 14 bases between. The germline V gene encodes CDR1 SNHLY and CDR2 FYNNEI. The length of the CDR3 is 15 residues. The CDR3 region has the DNA TGTGCCAGCACCCGAAGTGGGACAGGGGCCAACGTCCTGACTTTC. As protein: CASTRSGTGANVLTF.

The chain links TRBV19 to TRBJ1-5; TRBD1 matches at 9 bases. J was trimmed by 3 bases and V by 8 bases; bases with no gene match: 5. Looked up from germline, CDR1 is LNHDA and CDR2 is SQIVND (reference sequence). The CDR3 runs to 14 residues. The DNA for the CDR3 is TGTGCCAGTGGGGGACAGGGATACAATCAGCCCCAGCATTTT. Translated, it gives CASGGQGYNQPQHF.